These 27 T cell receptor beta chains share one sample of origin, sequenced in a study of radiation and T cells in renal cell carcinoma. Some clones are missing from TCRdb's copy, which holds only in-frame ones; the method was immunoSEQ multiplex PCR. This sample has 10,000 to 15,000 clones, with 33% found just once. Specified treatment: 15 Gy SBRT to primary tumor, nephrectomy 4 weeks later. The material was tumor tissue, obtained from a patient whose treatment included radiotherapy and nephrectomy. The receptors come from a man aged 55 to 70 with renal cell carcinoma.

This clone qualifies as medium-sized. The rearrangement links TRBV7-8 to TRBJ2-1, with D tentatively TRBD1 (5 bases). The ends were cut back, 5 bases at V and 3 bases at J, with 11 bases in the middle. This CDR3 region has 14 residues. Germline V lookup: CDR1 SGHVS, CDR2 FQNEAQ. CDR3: CASSRRTSYNEQFF. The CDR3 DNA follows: TGTGCCAGCAGCCGCAGGACAAGCTACAATGAGCAGTTCTTC.

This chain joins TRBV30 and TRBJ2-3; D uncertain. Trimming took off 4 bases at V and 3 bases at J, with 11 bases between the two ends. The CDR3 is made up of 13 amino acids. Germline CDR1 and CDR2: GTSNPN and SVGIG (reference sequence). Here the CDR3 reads CAWIRSGTDTQYF. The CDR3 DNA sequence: TGTGCCTGGATTCGGTCAGGAACAGATACGCAGTATTTT.

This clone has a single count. The CDR3 DNA is TGCGCCAGCAGCCAAGGAGGATGGGGCTACACCTTC. It is translated as CASSQGGWGYTF. The chain recombines TRBV4-1 with TRBJ1-2, with D hard to call. The ends were cut back, 1 base at V and 8 bases at J, with 8 bases in the middle. Germline values: CDR1 MGHRA, CDR2 YSYEKL. The CDR3 totals 12 residues.

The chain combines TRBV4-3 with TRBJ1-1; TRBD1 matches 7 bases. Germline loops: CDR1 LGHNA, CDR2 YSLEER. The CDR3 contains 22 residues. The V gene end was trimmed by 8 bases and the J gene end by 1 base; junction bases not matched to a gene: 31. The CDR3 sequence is CASRLSYERLQGQDRANTEAFF. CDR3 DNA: TGCGCCAGCCGTCTCTCTTACGAGAGGCTTCAGGGCCAAGACAGGGCGAACACTGAAGCTTTCTTT.

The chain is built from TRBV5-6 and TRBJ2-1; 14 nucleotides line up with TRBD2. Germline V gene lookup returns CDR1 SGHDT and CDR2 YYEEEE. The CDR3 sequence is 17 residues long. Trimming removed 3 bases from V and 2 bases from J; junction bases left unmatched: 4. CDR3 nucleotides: TGTGCCAGCAGCTGGGGGACTAGCGGGAGCCCCTACAATGAGCAGTTCTTC. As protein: CASSWGTSGSPYNEQFF. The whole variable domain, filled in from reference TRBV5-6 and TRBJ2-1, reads DAGVTQSPTHLIKTRGQQVTLRCSPKSGHDTVSWYQQALGQGPQFIFQYYEEEERQRGNFPDRFSGHQFPNYSSELNVNALLLGDSALYLCASSWGTSGSPYNEQFFGPGTRLTVL.

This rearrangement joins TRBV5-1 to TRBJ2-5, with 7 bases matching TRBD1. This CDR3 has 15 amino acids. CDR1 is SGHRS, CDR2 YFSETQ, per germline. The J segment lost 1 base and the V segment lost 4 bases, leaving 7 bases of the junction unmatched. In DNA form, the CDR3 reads TGCGCCAGCAGCCCACAGACAGGGATCCAAGAGACCCAGTACTTC. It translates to CASSPQTGIQETQYF.

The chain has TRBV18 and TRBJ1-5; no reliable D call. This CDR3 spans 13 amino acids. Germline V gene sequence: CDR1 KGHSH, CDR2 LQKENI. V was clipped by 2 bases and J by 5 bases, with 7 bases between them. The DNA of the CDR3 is TGTGCCAGCTCACCAAATGAAGATCAGCCCCAGCATTTT. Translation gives CASSPNEDQPQHF.

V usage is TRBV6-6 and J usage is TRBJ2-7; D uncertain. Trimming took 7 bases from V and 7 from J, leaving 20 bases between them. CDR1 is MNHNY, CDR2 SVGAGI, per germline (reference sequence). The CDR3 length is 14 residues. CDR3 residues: CASMRNYQGSEQYF. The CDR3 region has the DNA TGTGCCAGCATGCGGAATTACCAAGGAAGTGAGCAGTACTTC.

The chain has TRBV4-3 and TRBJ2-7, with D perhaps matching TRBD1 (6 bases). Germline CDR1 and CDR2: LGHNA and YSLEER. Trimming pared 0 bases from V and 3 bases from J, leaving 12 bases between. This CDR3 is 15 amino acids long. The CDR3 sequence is CASSQDRPGDYEQYF. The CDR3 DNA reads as TGCGCCAGCAGCCAAGATAGGCCAGGGGACTACGAGCAGTACTTC.

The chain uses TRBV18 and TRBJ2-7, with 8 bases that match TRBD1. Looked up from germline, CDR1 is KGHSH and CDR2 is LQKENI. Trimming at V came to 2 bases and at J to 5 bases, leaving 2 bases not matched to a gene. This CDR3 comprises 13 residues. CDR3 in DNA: TGTGCCAGCTCACCAGCACAGGGGGACGAGCAGTACTTC. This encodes CASSPAQGDEQYF.

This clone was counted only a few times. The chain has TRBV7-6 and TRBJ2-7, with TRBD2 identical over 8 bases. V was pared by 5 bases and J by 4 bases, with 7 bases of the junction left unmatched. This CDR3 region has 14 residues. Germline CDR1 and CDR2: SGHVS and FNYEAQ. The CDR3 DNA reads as TGTGCCAGCAGCCCCCGGGGGGGGCGATACGAGCAGTACTTC. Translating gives CASSPRGGRYEQYF. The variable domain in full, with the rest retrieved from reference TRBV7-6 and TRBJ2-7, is GAGVSQSPRYKVTKRGQDVALRCDPISGHVSLYWYRQALGQGPEFLTYFNYEAQQDKSGLPNDRFSAERPEGSISTLTIQRTEQRDSAMYRCASSPRGGRYEQYFGPGTRLTVT.

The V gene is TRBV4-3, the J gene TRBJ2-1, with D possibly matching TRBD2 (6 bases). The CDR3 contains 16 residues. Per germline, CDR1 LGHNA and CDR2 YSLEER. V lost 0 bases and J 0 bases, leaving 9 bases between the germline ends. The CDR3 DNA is TGCGCCAGCAGCCAAGAGGTCGGGAGCTCCTACAATGAGCAGTTCTTC. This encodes CASSQEVGSSYNEQFF.

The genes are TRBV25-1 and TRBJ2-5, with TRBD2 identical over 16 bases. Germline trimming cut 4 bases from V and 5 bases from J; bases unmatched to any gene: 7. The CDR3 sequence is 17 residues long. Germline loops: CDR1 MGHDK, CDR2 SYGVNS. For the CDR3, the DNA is TGTGCCAGCAGTGGTGCAGGGACTAGCGGGAGGGGGGAGACCCAGTACTTC. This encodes CASSGAGTSGRGETQYF.

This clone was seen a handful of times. CDR3 in DNA: TGCGCCAGCAGCTGGGACAGCAATCAGCCCCAGCATTTT. Translated, it gives CASSWDSNQPQHF. The chain is built from TRBV5-1 and TRBJ1-5, with D possibly being TRBD1 (5 bases). Germline values: CDR1 SGHRS, CDR2 YFSETQ. The CDR3 contains 13 residues. The V gene lost 3 bases and the J gene lost 1 base, with 5 bases spanning the gap.

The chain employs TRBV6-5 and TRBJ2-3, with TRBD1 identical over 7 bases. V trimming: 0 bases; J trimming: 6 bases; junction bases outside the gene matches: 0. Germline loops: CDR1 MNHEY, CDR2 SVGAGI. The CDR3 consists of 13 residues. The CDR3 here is CASSYSTGDTQYF. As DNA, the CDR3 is TGTGCCAGCAGTTACTCGACAGGGGATACGCAGTATTTT.

The CDR3: CASSLLAGGPQETQYF. DNA of the CDR3: TGCGCCAGCAGCTTGTTAGCGGGGGGACCACAAGAGACCCAGTACTTC. The chain links TRBV5-1 to TRBJ2-5; 10 nucleotides agree with TRBD2. Germline assignment: CDR1 SGHRS and CDR2 YFSETQ. The CDR3 consists of 16 residues. V lost 1 base, J lost 2 bases, and 5 bases stayed unmatched.

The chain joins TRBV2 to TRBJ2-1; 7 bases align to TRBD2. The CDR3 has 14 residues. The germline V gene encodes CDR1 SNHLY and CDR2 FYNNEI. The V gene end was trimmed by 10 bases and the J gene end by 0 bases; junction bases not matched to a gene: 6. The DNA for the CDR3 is TGTGCCACACAACTAGCGTACTCCTACAATGAGCAGTTCTTC. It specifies CATQLAYSYNEQFF.

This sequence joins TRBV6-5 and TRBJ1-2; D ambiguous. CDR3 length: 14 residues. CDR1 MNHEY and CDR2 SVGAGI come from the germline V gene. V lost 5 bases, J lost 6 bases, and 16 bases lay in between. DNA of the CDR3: TGTGCCAGCAGTCCGGACGTATTCGTAGATGGCTACACCTTC. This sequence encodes CASSPDVFVDGYTF.

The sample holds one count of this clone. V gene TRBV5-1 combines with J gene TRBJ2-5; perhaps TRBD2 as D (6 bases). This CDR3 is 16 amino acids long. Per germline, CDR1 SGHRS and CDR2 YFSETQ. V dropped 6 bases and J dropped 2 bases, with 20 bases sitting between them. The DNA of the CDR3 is TGCGCCAGCAAAAGAGATCGAGGGAGGATTCAAGAGACCCAGTACTTC. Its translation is CASKRDRGRIQETQYF.

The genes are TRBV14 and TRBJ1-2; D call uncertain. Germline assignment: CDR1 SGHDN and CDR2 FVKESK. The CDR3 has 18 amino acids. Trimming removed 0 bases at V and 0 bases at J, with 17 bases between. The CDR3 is CASSQDQWFANSNYGYTF. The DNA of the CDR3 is TGTGCCAGCAGCCAAGATCAATGGTTTGCGAATTCTAACTATGGCTACACCTTC.

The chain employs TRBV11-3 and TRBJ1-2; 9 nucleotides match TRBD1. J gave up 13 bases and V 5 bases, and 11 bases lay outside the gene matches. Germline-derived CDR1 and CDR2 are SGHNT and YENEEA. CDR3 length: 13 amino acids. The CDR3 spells CASSPRDRARCTF. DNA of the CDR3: TGTGCCAGCAGCCCCCGGGACAGGGCCCGGTGCACCTTC.

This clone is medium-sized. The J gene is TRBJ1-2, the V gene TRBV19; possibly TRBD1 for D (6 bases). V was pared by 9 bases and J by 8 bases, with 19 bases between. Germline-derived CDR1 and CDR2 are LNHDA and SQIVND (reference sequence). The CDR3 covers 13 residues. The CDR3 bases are TGTGCCAGCACCCCTGGACAGCCCCGCGGCTACACCTTC. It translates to CASTPGQPRGYTF.

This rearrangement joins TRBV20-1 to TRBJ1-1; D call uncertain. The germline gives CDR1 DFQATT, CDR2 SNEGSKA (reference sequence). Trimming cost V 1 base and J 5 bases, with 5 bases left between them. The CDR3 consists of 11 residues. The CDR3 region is CSARVLTEAFF. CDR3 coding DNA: TGCAGTGCTAGAGTACTGACTGAAGCTTTCTTT.

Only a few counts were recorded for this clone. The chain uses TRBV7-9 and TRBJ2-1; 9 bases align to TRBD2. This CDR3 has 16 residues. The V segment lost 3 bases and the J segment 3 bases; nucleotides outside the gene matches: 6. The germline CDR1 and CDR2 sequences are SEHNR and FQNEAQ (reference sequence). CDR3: CASSFIAGVNYNEQFF. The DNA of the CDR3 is TGTGCCAGCAGCTTCATAGCGGGAGTGAACTACAATGAGCAGTTCTTC.

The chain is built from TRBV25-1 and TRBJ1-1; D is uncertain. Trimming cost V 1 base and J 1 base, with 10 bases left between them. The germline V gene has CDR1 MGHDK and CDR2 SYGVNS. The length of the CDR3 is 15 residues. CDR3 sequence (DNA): TGTGCCAGCAGTGAATCTGGGGTTGGGAACACTGAAGCTTTCTTT. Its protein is CASSESGVGNTEAFF.

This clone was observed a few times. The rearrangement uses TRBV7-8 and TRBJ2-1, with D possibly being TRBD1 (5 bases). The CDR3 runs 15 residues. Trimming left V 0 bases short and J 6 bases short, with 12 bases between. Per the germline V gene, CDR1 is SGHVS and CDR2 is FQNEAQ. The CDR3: CASSLAVRALNEQFF. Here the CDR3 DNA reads TGTGCCAGCAGCTTAGCCGTCAGGGCCCTCAATGAGCAGTTCTTC.

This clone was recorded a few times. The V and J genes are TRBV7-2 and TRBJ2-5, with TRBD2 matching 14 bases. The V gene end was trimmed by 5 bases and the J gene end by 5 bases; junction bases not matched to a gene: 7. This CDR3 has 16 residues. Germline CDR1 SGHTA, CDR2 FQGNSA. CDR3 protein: CASSIPGLAGVETQYF. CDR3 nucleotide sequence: TGTGCCAGCAGCATACCGGGACTAGCGGGAGTTGAGACCCAGTACTTC.